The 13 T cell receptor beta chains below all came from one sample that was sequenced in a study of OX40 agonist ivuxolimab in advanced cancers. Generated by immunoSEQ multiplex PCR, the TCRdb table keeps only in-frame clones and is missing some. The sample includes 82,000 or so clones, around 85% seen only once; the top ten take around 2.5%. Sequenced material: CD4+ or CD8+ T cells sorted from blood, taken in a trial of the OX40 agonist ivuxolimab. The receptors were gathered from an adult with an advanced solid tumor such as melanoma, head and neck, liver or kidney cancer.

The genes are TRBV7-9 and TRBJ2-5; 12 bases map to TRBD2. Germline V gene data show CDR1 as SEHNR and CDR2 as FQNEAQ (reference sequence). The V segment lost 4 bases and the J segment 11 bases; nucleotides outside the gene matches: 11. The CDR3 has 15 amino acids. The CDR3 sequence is CASSSTGLAGQEQYF. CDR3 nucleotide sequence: TGTGCCAGCAGCTCAACAGGACTAGCGGGGCAAGAGCAGTACTTC. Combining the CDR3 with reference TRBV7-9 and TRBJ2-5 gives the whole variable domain DTGVSQNPRHKITKRGQNVTFRCDPISEHNRLYWYRQTLGQGPEFLTYFQNEAQLEKSRLLSDRFSAERPKGSFSTLEIQRTEQGDSAMYLCASSSTGLAGQEQYFGPGTRLLVL.

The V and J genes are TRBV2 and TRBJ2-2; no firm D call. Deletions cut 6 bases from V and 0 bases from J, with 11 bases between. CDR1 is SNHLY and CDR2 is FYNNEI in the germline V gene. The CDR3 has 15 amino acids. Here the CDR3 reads CASSPRRPNTGELFF. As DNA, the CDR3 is TGTGCCAGCAGCCCCCGGCGGCCGAACACCGGGGAGCTGTTTTTT.

The CDR3 sequence is CASSPWADTQYF. CDR3 sequence (DNA): TGTGCCAGCAGCCCTTGGGCAGATACGCAGTATTTT. The chain joins TRBV5-4 to TRBJ2-3; no clear D gene. Germline V gene sequence: CDR1 SGHNT, CDR2 YYREEE (reference sequence). The length of the CDR3 is 12 residues. Trimming removed 4 bases from V and 4 bases from J, with 7 bases in between.

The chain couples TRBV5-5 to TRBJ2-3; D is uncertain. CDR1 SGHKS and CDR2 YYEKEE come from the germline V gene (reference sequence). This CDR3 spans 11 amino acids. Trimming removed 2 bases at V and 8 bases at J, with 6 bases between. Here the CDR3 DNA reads TGTGCCAGCAGCTTAGGTAGTACGCAGTATTTT. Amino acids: CASSLGSTQYF. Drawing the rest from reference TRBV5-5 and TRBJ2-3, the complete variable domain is DAGVTQSPTHLIKTRGQQVTLRCSPISGHKSVSWYQQVLGQGPQFIFQYYEKEERGRGNFPDRFSARQFPNYSSELNVNALLLGDSALYLCASSLGSTQYFGPGTRLTVL.

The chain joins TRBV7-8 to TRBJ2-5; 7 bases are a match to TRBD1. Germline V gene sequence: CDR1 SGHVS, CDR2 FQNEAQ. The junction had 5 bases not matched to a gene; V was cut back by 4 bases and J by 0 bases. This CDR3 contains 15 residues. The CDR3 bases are TGTGCCAGCAGCTCGGGACAGTTTTACCAAGAGACCCAGTACTTC. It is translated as CASSSGQFYQETQYF.

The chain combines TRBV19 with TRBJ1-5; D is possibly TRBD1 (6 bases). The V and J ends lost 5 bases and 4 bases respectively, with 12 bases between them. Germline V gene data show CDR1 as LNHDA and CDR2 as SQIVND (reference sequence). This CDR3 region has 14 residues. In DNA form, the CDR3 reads TGTGCCAGTAGTTCCCCAGGGGAAAATCAGCCCCAGCATTTT. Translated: CASSSPGENQPQHF.

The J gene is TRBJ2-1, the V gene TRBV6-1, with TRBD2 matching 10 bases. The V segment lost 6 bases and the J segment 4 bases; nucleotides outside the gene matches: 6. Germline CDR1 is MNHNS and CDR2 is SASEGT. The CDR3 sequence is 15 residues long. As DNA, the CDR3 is TGTGCCAGCAGCGCTACTAGCGGGGAGTACAATGAGCAGTTCTTC. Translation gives CASSATSGEYNEQFF.

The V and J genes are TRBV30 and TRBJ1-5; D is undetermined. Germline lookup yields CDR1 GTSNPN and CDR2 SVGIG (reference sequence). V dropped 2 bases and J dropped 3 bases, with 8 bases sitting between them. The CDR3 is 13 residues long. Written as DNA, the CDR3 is TGTGCCTGGAGTAAGGATAACAATCAGCCCCAGCATTTT. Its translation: CAWSKDNNQPQHF.

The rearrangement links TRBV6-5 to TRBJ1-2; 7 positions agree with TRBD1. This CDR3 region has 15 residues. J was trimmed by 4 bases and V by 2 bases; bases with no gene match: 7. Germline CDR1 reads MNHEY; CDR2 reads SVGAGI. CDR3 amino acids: CASSYDNRGSYGYTF. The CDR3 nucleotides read TGTGCCAGCAGTTACGATAACAGGGGCTCCTATGGCTACACCTTC.

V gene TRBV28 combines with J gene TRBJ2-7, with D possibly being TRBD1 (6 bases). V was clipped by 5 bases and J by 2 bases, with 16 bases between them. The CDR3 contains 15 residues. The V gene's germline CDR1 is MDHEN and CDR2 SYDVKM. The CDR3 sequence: CASSPPSGAPYEQYF. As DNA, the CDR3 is TGTGCCAGCAGTCCCCCTTCAGGGGCCCCCTACGAGCAGTACTTC.

The CDR3 DNA sequence: TGCGCCAGCAGCTTCGGCCCTATGATGAGACTAGCCGTCCTACTCACAGATACGCAGTATTTT. It codes for CASSFGPMMRLAVLLTDTQYF. V is TRBV5-1 and J is TRBJ2-3; TRBD2 aligns across 7 bases. This CDR3 is 21 amino acids long. The V gene end was trimmed by 2 bases and the J gene end by 2 bases; junction bases not matched to a gene: 23. Germline V CDR1 and CDR2: SGHRS, YFSETQ.

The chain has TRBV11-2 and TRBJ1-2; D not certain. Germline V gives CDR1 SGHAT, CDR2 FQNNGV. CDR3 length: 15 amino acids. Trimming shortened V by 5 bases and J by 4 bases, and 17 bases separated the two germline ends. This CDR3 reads CASSPAGILGYGYTF. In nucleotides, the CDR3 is TGTGCCAGCAGCCCTGCGGGTATTTTGGGCTATGGCTACACCTTC.

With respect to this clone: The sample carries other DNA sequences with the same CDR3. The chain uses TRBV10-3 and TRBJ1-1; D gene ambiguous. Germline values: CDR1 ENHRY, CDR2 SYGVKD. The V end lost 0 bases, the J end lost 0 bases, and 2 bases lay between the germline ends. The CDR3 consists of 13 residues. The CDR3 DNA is TGTGCCATCAGTGAGTCTATGAACACTGAAGCTTTCTTT. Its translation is CAISESMNTEAFF.